This is a list of T cell receptor beta chains from one sample in a study of blood T cells in healthy people across ages. MiXCR was run by TCRdb on the 5' RACE reads, yielding one entry per CDR3 protein. The table has about 1.5 million distinct CDR3 sequences, roughly two fifths seen once. Material: blood. All receptors come from a woman between 18 and 29 years old in good health. Both conserved end residues are part of each CDR3.

j_call,v_call,cdr3_aa
TRBJ2-3,TRBV3-1,CASSQFISGDTQYF
TRBJ2-1,TRBV20-1,CSATDYKVSYNEQFF
TRBJ2-7,TRBV28,CASSRIEDSYEQYF
TRBJ2-3,TRBV5-1,CASSLTGAPAMTDTQYF
TRBJ2-1,TRBV4-2,CASSQAGGHNEQFF
TRBJ2-3,TRBV6-2/TRBV6-3,CASRTTSSWYPTDTQYF
TRBJ1-3,TRBV4-1,CASSQDGGQRGNTIYF
TRBJ2-2,TRBV7-2,CASSLRGASSGITGELFF
TRBJ2-7,TRBV4-1,CASSRRSGTPSDEQYF
TRBJ1-5,TRBV19,CASSIGQGYIPTPQHF
TRBJ1-1,TRBV3-1,CASSQVGREAFF
TRBJ2-7,TRBV7-9,CASPGASYEQYF
TRBJ1-4,TRBV4-1,CASSRQLNEKLFF
TRBJ2-1,TRBV3-1,CASSQEAPTLYNEQFF
TRBJ1-4,TRBV25-1,CASSLCAGRREKLFF
TRBJ2-3,TRBV20-1,CSANPTLSSTDTQYF
TRBJ1-2,TRBV15,CATSRDPRTAGYTF
TRBJ2-2,TRBV29-1,CSCLWYGGPNTGELFF
TRBJ2-3,TRBV7-2,CASSLSGAVSTDTQYF
TRBJ2-7,TRBV12-3/TRBV12-4,CASSLDGLPREQYF
TRBJ1-4,TRBV30,CAWSARGTEKLFF